This T cell receptor (beta chain) was obtained from a study of blood T cell repertoires in COVID-19. The overall study: COVID-19 samples from acute and convalescent phases originated in the United States, Italy and Spain. T cells, B-cell-depleted T cells, or PBMCs provided the cDNA or gDNA that served as material.

V was clipped by 4 bases and J by 0 bases, with 9 bases between them. Germline values: CDR1 SGHTA, CDR2 FQGNSA. The CDR3 runs 14 residues. Generated by immunoSEQ multiplex PCR, the TCRdb table keeps only in-frame clones and is missing some. The table has 150,000 or so clones, 60% to 80% seen once. Sequenced input: PBMCs or T cells enriched from blood (not recorded which). The sequence derives from a woman between 45 and 60 years old who had recovered from COVID-19. The rearrangement uses TRBV7-2 and TRBJ1-2; possible D gene TRBD1, 6 bases. CDR3: CASSSRTANYGYTF. In DNA, the CDR3 is TGTGCCAGCAGCTCAAGGACAGCTAACTATGGCTACACCTTC.